The 11 T cell receptor beta chains given below trace back to one sample, sequenced in a study of molecular identifiers for immune sequencing clone quantification. TCRdb re-called the PCR reads with MiXCR, one entry per CDR3 protein. The sample holds about 640,000 distinct CDR3 sequences, roughly 21% seen once. Sequenced input: naive CD8+ T cells from blood, with Jurkat cell RNA spiked in. Indicated subset: FACS-sorted CD8+CD4-CCR7+CD45RA+ naive T cells. These receptors all come from a human donor in good health. Some libraries in this study had Jurkat cell RNA spiked in.

A word on this clonotype: A read error is possible here, since a much larger clone lies one base away. J is TRBJ2-7 and V is TRBV4-2; D is uncertain. The CDR3 length is 13 residues. Germline assignment: CDR1 LGHNA and CDR2 YNFKEQ. Here the CDR3 DNA reads TGTGCCAACAGCCAAGATAGTAATGCCGAGCAGTACTTC. It translates to CANSQDSNAEQYF.

Comment on this clonotype: This could be a read error, since a much larger clone is one nucleotide away. The rearrangement links TRBV5-1 to TRBJ2-3; TRBD2 aligns across 7 bases. The CDR3 runs to 15 residues. From germline, CDR1 is SGHRS and CDR2 YFSETQ. The DNA of the CDR3 is TGCGCCGGCAGCTTGGGACTATATGACACAGATACGCAGTATTTT. Protein: CAGSLGLYDTDTQYF. The full variable domain, its missing parts supplied by reference TRBV5-1 and TRBJ2-3, is KAGVTQTPRYLIKTRGQQVTLSCSPISGHRSVSWYQQTPGQGLQFLFEYFSETQRNKGNFPGRFSGRQFSNSRSEMNVSTLELGDSALYLCAGSLGLYDTDTQYFGPGTRLTVL.

The chain recombines TRBV6-5 with TRBJ2-2; D ambiguous. This CDR3 comprises 13 residues. Germline loops: CDR1 MNHEY, CDR2 SVGAGI. V lost 1 base and J 5 bases, leaving 5 bases between the germline ends. CDR3 bases: TGTGCCAGCAGTTACTATAGTACCGGGGAGCTGTTTTTT. Protein sequence: CASSYYSTGELFF.

This clonotype occurred a few times. This clone may be a read error of a much larger clone one base away. The CDR3: CANGKRNLKSNQPQHF. Here the CDR3 DNA reads TGTGCCAACGGTAAGAGAAATCTGAAAAGCAATCAGCCCCAGCATTTT. The chain is built from TRBV27 and TRBJ1-5; D not resolved. The CDR3 is 16 residues long. V shed 10 bases and J shed 1 base, with 20 bases lying between them. CDR1 and CDR2 (germline): MNHEY, SMNVEV (reference sequence).

Worth noting for this clonotype: This likely comes from a read error, as the CDR3 has no conserved phenylalanine or tryptophan at its end. The V and J genes are TRBV6-6 and TRBJ2-7, with a weak D call TRBD1 (5 bases). Deletions cut 2 bases from V and 2 bases from J, with 13 bases between. The CDR3 length is 15 residues. The V gene's germline CDR1 is MNHNY and CDR2 SVGAGI (reference sequence). Here the CDR3 DNA reads TGTGCCAGCAGTTACACGACAGAGGATCCCTACGAGCAGTACTCC. It is translated as CASSYTTEDPYEQYS.

The chain carries TRBV12-3 or TRBV12-4 and TRBJ2-7; TRBD1 agrees at 9 bases. The CDR3 sequence is 15 residues long. Trimming took 6 bases from V and 4 from J; bases not matched to a gene: 10. CDR3 loop: CASRQGQGRLYEQYF. In nucleotides, the CDR3 is TGTGCCAGCAGACAAGGACAGGGGAGATTATACGAGCAGTACTTC.

A note on this clonotype: A read error may be the cause here, since a much bigger clone is one base away. The rearrangement links TRBV7-2 to TRBJ2-2; D gene unclear. This CDR3 contains 18 residues. V lost 1 base to trimming and J lost 7 bases, with 22 bases between them. The germline gives CDR1 SGHTA, CDR2 FQGNSA. CDR3 sequence reads: CASSLEGMGSIGVGELFF. CDR3 nucleotide sequence: TGTGCCAGCAGCTTAGAGGGAATGGGGTCCATCGGAGTCGGGGAGCTGTTTTTT.

With respect to this clonotype: The final CDR3 position lacks the conserved phenylalanine or tryptophan, pointing to a likely read error. The chain carries TRBV5-5 and TRBJ2-7; no definite D call. The V and J ends lost 0 bases and 3 bases respectively, with 10 bases between them. The CDR3 sequence is 14 residues long. The germline V gene has CDR1 SGHKS and CDR2 YYEKEE (reference sequence). The CDR3 coding sequence is TGTGCCAGCAGCTTGGACCGTATGAACTACGAGCAGTACTCC. Residues: CASSLDRMNYEQYS.

V gene TRBV2 combines with J gene TRBJ2-6; D is perhaps TRBD2 (6 bases). V lost 3 bases and J lost 3, with 15 bases in between. The germline CDR1 and CDR2 sequences are SNHLY and FYNNEI. The CDR3 runs to 17 residues. In DNA, the CDR3 is TGTGCCAGCAGTGAGGTGCGGGGATATAGTGGGGCCAACGTCCTGACTTTC. Protein: CASSEVRGYSGANVLTF. The whole variable domain, filled in from reference TRBV2 and TRBJ2-6, reads EPEVTQTPSHQVTQMGQEVILRCVPISNHLYFYWYRQILGQKVEFLVSFYNNEISEKSEIFDDQFSVERPDGSNFTLKIRSTKLEDSAMYFCASSEVRGYSGANVLTFGAGSRLTVL.

The chain joins TRBV2 to TRBJ1-1, with D maybe TRBD1 (6 bases). Trimming cost V 5 bases and J 6 bases, with 16 bases left between them. The germline CDR1 and CDR2 sequences are SNHLY and FYNNEI. The CDR3 contains 14 residues. CDR3 coding DNA: TGTGCCAGCAGTCCCGAACAGGGTTGGGCTGAAGCTTTCTTT. This gives the protein CASSPEQGWAEAFF.

This chain joins TRBV24-1 and TRBJ2-1; the match to TRBD2 covers 7 bases. This CDR3 spans 14 amino acids. The J segment lost 13 bases and the V segment lost 4 bases, leaving 12 bases of the junction unmatched. Germline V gene sequence: CDR1 KGHDR, CDR2 SFDVKD. CDR3 protein: CATSDPPTSRRQFF. The CDR3 DNA follows: TGTGCCACCAGTGACCCACCGACTAGCAGGCGACAGTTCTTC.